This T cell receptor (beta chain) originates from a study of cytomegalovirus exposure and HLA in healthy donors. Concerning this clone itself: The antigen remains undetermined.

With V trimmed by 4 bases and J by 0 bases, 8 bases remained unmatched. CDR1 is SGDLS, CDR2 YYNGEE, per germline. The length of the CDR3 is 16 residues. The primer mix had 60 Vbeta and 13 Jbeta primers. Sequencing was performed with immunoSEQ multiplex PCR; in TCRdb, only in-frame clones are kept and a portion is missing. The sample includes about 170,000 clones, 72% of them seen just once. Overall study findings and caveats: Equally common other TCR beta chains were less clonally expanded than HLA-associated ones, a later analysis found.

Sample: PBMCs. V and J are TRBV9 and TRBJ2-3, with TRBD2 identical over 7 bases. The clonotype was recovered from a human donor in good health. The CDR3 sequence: CASSLLGLGSTDTQYF. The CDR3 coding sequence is TGTGCCAGCAGCCTCCTCGGACTAGGGAGCACAGATACGCAGTATTTT.